The clone carrying this TCR beta chain occurred a few times. What it binds is not known. The data were taken from a study of CD8 T cells in ankylosing spondylitis. Study results and caveats: Reportedly, significant enrichment of disease-linked clones occurred in matched ankylosing spondylitis synovial fluid. Before this, some motif variants had been reported in reactive arthritis synovial fluid and blood.

Quantitative molecular-barcoded 5'-RACE generated the TCR beta libraries. One entry per CDR3 protein, called by TCRdb with MiXCR from the 5' RACE reads. The repertoire holds roughly 120,000 distinct CDR3 sequences, with about an eighth as singletons. This TCR derives from a female donor with ankylosing spondylitis or in good health (not recorded which). The specimen was blood, either unsorted or a sorted T cell fraction (not recorded which).

The chain's CDR3 is CASRHGGSGAYNEQFF. The CDR3 coding sequence is TGTGCCAGCAGACATGGCGGGAGTGGCGCCTACAATGAGCAGTTCTTC. The chain joins TRBV5-5 to TRBJ2-1, with 7 bases that match TRBD2. The CDR3 runs to 16 residues. V lost 5 bases and J lost 2; bases outside the gene matches: 10. From germline, CDR1 is SGHKS and CDR2 YYEKEE (reference sequence).